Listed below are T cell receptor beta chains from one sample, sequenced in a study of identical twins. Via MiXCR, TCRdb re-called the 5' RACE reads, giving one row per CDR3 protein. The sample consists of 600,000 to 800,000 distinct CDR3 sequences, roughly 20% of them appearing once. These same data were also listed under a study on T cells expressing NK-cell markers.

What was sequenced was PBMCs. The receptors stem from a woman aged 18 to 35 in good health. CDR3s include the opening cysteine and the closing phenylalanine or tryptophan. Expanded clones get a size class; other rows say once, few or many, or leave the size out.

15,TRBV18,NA,CASSERQGVIQPQHF
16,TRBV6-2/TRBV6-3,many,CASRKTGTAVDYGYTF
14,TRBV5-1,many,CASSSTVEDTEAFF
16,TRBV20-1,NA,CSAPPTPGLEYNEQFF
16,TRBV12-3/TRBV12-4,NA,CASSPLIDVGADTQYF
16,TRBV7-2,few,CASSPGGSVSYNEQFF
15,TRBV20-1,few,CSARDDQGSYNEQFF
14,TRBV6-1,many,CASSTGSSGNTIYF
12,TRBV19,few,CASRGQRTEQYF
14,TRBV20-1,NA,CSARAGPLDSPLHF
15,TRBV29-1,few,CSVEDGTVSTDTQYF
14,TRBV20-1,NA,CSARVGLAPYEQYF
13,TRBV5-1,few,CASRGATTDTQYF
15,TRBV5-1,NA,CASSLFGGDKNEQYF
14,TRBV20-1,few,CSILSPESSYEQYF
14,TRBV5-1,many,CASSLGGSQETQYF
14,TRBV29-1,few,CSVEWDRADAEAFF
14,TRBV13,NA,CASSWGRGEETQYF
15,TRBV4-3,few,CASSQSRPSYNEQFF
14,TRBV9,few,CASSAESARTEAFF